Each of the 3 T cell receptor beta chains below was sequenced from the same sample in a study of T cells in Graves' hyperthyroidism and ophthalmopathy. Amplification yielded TCR beta CDR3 regions, with RNA transcripts as the source. The HTBI primer set served for first-round RT-PCR of the TCR CDR3. MiXCR was run by TCRdb on the multiplex PCR reads, yielding one entry per CDR3 protein. The top ten hold around four fifths of the sample, which has roughly 400,000 distinct CDR3 sequences, 25% seen once. Material for sequencing was blood. These receptors all come from a man aged 50-60 years with Graves' hyperthyroidism.

The CDR3 region has the DNA TGTGCCAGTAGCTCGGGACTAGCGGGAGGAGAGACCCAGTACTTC. This codes for CASSSGLAGGETQYF. The chain has TRBV19 and TRBJ2-5; 15 nucleotides line up with TRBD2. CDR1 is LNHDA, CDR2 SQIVND, per germline (reference sequence). The CDR3 length is 15 residues. After removal of 6 bases from V and 4 bases from J, the junction contained 3 bases not matched to a gene.

This clonotype was found many times. The rearrangement joins TRBV28 to TRBJ2-1; 9 bases are shared with TRBD2. V gave up 3 bases and J gave up 9 bases; unmatched junction bases: 9. The CDR3 extends over 15 amino acids. Germline CDR1 is MDHEN and CDR2 is SYDVKM. The CDR3 here is CASSFGTSSFGEQFF. The CDR3 DNA reads as TGTGCCAGCAGTTTCGGGACTAGCTCTTTTGGTGAGCAGTTCTTC.

This clonotype has a count of ten or more. V is TRBV3-1 and J is TRBJ2-1; 10 positions agree with TRBD2. Germline CDR1 and CDR2: LGHDT and YNNKEL (reference sequence). The CDR3 sequence is 14 residues long. V dropped 4 bases and J dropped 8; count of bases not matched to a gene: 5. This chain's CDR3 is CASSLPAGGDEQFF. As DNA, the CDR3 is TGTGCCAGCAGCCTCCCAGCGGGAGGGGATGAGCAGTTCTTC.